This entry lists 23 T cell receptor beta chains sequenced from one sample in a study of cytomegalovirus exposure and HLA in healthy donors. In the PCR, 60 Vbeta and 13 Jbeta primers were used. The protocol was immunoSEQ multiplex PCR, while the TCRdb copy is restricted to in-frame clones and leaves out a portion. Found here are 55,000 to 70,000 clones, approximately 80% of them singletons; the top ten hold roughly 3.5%. Sequencing used PBMCs. The receptors stem from a woman in her thirties or forties in good health and CMV-seronegative.

The chain carries TRBV28 and TRBJ2-1; TRBD2 matches 12 bases. After removal of 4 bases from V and 7 bases from J, the junction contained 5 bases not matched to a gene. Germline V gene sequence: CDR1 MDHEN, CDR2 SYDVKM. This CDR3 is built from 15 residues. The CDR3 reads CASSSGLAGGNEQFF. As DNA, the CDR3 is TGTGCCAGCAGTTCGGGACTAGCGGGCGGGAATGAGCAGTTCTTC.

The rearrangement joins TRBV5-5 to TRBJ1-4; 10 bases align to TRBD1. The CDR3 has 16 residues. V shed 0 bases and J 8 bases; nucleotides not matched to a gene: 7. Germline CDR1 reads SGHKS; CDR2 reads YYEKEE (reference sequence). CDR3 sequence: CASSLAGGQGREKLFF. The CDR3 coding sequence is TGTGCCAGCAGCTTGGCCGGGGGACAGGGGAGGGAAAAACTGTTTTTT.

The rearrangement uses TRBV11-2 and TRBJ2-1; a possible D gene is TRBD1 (5 bases). The germline CDR1 and CDR2 sequences are SGHAT and FQNNGV. V lost 6 bases, J lost 5 bases, and 20 bases lay in between. The CDR3 is made up of 16 amino acids. The CDR3 loop reads CASRGSTVPGNNEQFF. The CDR3 DNA sequence: TGTGCCAGCAGGGGTTCGACAGTCCCTGGGAACAATGAGCAGTTCTTC.

The CDR3 region is CASSARQVQETQYF. CDR3 DNA sequence: TGTGCCAGCAGCGCGAGACAGGTCCAAGAGACCCAGTACTTC. The V and J genes are TRBV5-4 and TRBJ2-5; D perhaps matches TRBD1 (6 bases). Germline assignment: CDR1 SGHNT and CDR2 YYREEE (reference sequence). There are 14 residues in the CDR3. Trimming cost V 4 bases and J 1 base, with 11 bases left between them.

This clone occurred a few times. The V gene is TRBV5-1, the J gene TRBJ2-7; D possibly corresponds to TRBD2 (5 bases). The CDR3 runs to 15 residues. V was shortened by 0 bases and J by 3 bases, with 13 bases between the two germline ends. Germline CDR1 SGHRS, CDR2 YFSETQ. The CDR3 region is CASSLVPDSGYEQYF. Written as DNA, the CDR3 is TGCGCCAGCAGCTTGGTCCCGGACTCCGGCTACGAGCAGTACTTC.

The J gene is TRBJ2-1, the V gene TRBV5-1; a possible D gene is TRBD1 (6 bases). Germline V CDR1 and CDR2: SGHRS, YFSETQ. The CDR3 has 11 residues. V was clipped by 5 bases and J by 10 bases, with 10 bases between them. The CDR3 protein is CASRYGQEQFF. CDR3 sequence (DNA): TGCGCCAGCAGATATGGACAGGAGCAGTTCTTC.

V usage is TRBV5-6 and J usage is TRBJ2-2; weak D call: TRBD1 (6 bases). The CDR3 is made up of 13 amino acids. V was clipped by 10 bases and J by 0 bases, with 10 bases between them. Germline V gene lookup returns CDR1 SGHDT and CDR2 YYEEEE. The CDR3 bases are TGTGCCGGTGGGACAACGAACACCGGGGAGCTGTTTTTT. Its translation: CAGGTTNTGELFF.

The chain combines TRBV30 with TRBJ2-2; 7 positions agree with TRBD2. J was trimmed by 4 bases and V by 4 bases; bases with no gene match: 6. This CDR3 comprises 14 residues. Germline loops: CDR1 GTSNPN, CDR2 SVGIG (reference sequence). The CDR3 protein is CAWTGLAATGELFF. CDR3 sequence (DNA): TGTGCCTGGACTGGCCTAGCGGCCACCGGGGAGCTGTTTTTT.

This clone was seen only a few times. The chain uses TRBV10-3 and TRBJ1-1, with 8 positions matching TRBD1. Germline V gives CDR1 ENHRY, CDR2 SYGVKD. The CDR3 has 13 residues. Trimming removed 10 bases from V and 3 bases from J; junction bases left unmatched: 7. CDR3 coding DNA: TGTGCCAAGCGGACAGGGATCGACACTGAAGCTTTCTTT. Translated, it gives CAKRTGIDTEAFF.

A remark on this clone: Other DNA sequences in the sample encode the same CDR3. This chain uses TRBV27 with TRBJ2-3; D is unclear. The CDR3 is 14 amino acids. Germline V lookup: CDR1 MNHEY, CDR2 SMNVEV (reference sequence). Trimming took off 4 bases at V and 0 bases at J, with 8 bases between the two ends. The DNA of the CDR3 is TGTGCCAGCAGTTCCCCGGGTAGCACAGATACGCAGTATTTT. Amino acid sequence: CASSSPGSTDTQYF.

V is TRBV6-5 and J is TRBJ2-7; no clear D. The germline CDR1 and CDR2 sequences are MNHEY and SVGAGI. This CDR3 region has 14 residues. Between the trimmed V and J ends, which lost 2 bases and 2 bases, there was a span of 10 bases. The CDR3 sequence: CASSYADNAYEQYF. CDR3 coding DNA: TGTGCCAGCAGTTACGCCGACAATGCCTACGAGCAGTACTTC.

The genes are TRBV14 and TRBJ1-1, with unresolved D. This CDR3 is built from 13 residues. The germline V gene encodes CDR1 SGHDN and CDR2 FVKESK. Deletions cut 5 bases from V and 2 bases from J, with 9 bases between. The CDR3 sequence: CASSWSVNTEAFF. The DNA for the CDR3 is TGTGCCAGCAGCTGGTCAGTTAACACTGAAGCTTTCTTT.

This clone was found a few times. This chain connects TRBV18 to TRBJ2-7; weak D call: TRBD1 (6 bases). Germline CDR1 reads KGHSH; CDR2 reads LQKENI. The CDR3 consists of 15 residues. V was shortened by 0 bases and J by 2 bases, with 11 bases between the two germline ends. In DNA form, the CDR3 reads TGTGCCAGCTCACCACCTGCAGGGGCCGCCTACGAGCAGTACTTC. Its translation is CASSPPAGAAYEQYF.

The J gene is TRBJ1-4, the V gene TRBV29-1; a weak D match, TRBD1 (5 bases). Trimming removed 7 bases from V and 7 bases from J, with 16 bases in between. The CDR3 loop spans 13 amino acids. CDR1 and CDR2 (germline): SQVTM, ANQGSEA. CDR3 in DNA: TGCAGCGGGCAGACGGGGGGGAGTGAAAAACTGTTTTTT. As protein: CSGQTGGSEKLFF.

V and J are TRBV5-5 and TRBJ2-7; 11 bases fit TRBD2. The CDR3 covers 16 residues. The junction had 11 bases not matched to a gene; V was cut back by 6 bases and J by 3 bases. The germline V gene encodes CDR1 SGHKS and CDR2 YYEKEE (reference sequence). This chain's CDR3 is CASTPPGTSGHYEQYF. The CDR3 region has the DNA TGTGCCAGCACCCCCCCCGGGACTAGCGGACACTACGAGCAGTACTTC.

In nucleotides, the CDR3 is TGTGCCAGCAGCTTAGCGGGGGCAGGTGGAGGCTACACCTTC. It encodes CASSLAGAGGGYTF. This chain joins TRBV7-2 and TRBJ1-2, with D possibly TRBD1 on 6 matching bases. Per germline, CDR1 SGHTA and CDR2 FQGNSA. Trimming stripped 0 bases from V and 8 bases from J, with 13 bases between. The CDR3 loop spans 14 amino acids.

DNA of the CDR3: TGTGCCAGCAGCCCTTCCAGGGCGGTCACTGAAGCTTTCTTT. Its translation is CASSPSRAVTEAFF. This chain links TRBV9 with TRBJ1-1, with D perhaps matching TRBD1 (5 bases). The CDR3 has 14 residues. Germline CDR1 reads SGDLS; CDR2 reads YYNGEE. The V end was cut by 4 bases, the J end by 4 bases, with 14 bases between.

The CDR3 protein is CSVEGRPNEQFF. The CDR3 DNA sequence: TGCAGCGTTGAGGGCCGACCCAATGAGCAGTTCTTC. This chain connects TRBV29-1 to TRBJ2-1, with D hard to call. The CDR3 spans 12 residues. Trimming shortened V by 3 bases and J by 6 bases, and 9 bases separated the two germline ends. CDR1 is SQVTM and CDR2 is ANQGSEA in the germline V gene.

This clone was observed a handful of times. This sequence joins TRBV11-2 and TRBJ2-7, with 7 bases identical to TRBD2. This CDR3 is 14 amino acids long. CDR1 is SGHAT, CDR2 FQNNGV, per germline. Trimming removed 3 bases from V and 3 bases from J; junction bases left unmatched: 5. The CDR3 reads CASSLWGGDYEQYF. DNA of the CDR3: TGTGCCAGCAGCTTGTGGGGGGGGGACTACGAGCAGTACTTC.

DNA of the CDR3: TGTGCCAGCAGCTTTCGAAGGGGGGAGACCCAGTACTTC. This gives the protein CASSFRRGETQYF. The gene calls are TRBV7-2 and TRBJ2-5, with D possibly matching TRBD1 (6 bases). Germline loops: CDR1 SGHTA, CDR2 FQGNSA. The CDR3 totals 13 residues. V dropped 3 bases and J dropped 5 bases, with 10 bases sitting between them.

This rearrangement joins TRBV7-2 to TRBJ2-2, with D tentatively TRBD2 (5 bases). Germline V lookup: CDR1 SGHTA, CDR2 FQGNSA. This CDR3 comprises 16 residues. Trimming pared 0 bases from V and 5 bases from J, leaving 13 bases between. CDR3 sequence (DNA): TGTGCCAGCAGCTTAGCGCGGGTAGCACGGACCGGGGAGCTGTTTTTT. It yields the protein CASSLARVARTGELFF. The full variable domain, with the rest looked up from reference TRBV7-2 and TRBJ2-2, is GAGVSQSPSNKVTEKGKDVELRCDPISGHTALYWYRQSLGQGLEFLIYFQGNSAPDKSGLPSDRFSAERTGGSVSTLTIQRTQQEDSAVYLCASSLARVARTGELFFGEGSRLTVL.

CDR3 DNA: TGTGCCAGCAGCTTAGAGAGGGGGATGGGAGCTAATGAAAAACTGTTTTTT. This translates into CASSLERGMGANEKLFF. The chain links TRBV7-8 to TRBJ1-4, with D maybe TRBD1 (6 bases). Germline V gene lookup returns CDR1 SGHVS and CDR2 FQNEAQ. This CDR3 is 17 amino acids long. The ends were cut back, 1 base at V and 3 bases at J, with 15 bases in the middle.

The CDR3 region has the DNA TGTGCCAGCAGCTTTAGACAGAGCAATCAGCCCCAGCATTTT. Its protein product is CASSFRQSNQPQHF. V is TRBV13 and J is TRBJ1-5; D possibly corresponds to TRBD1 (5 bases). Between the trimmed V and J ends, which lost 3 bases and 1 base, there was a span of 7 bases. Germline V gives CDR1 PRHDT, CDR2 FYEKMQ (reference sequence). The length of the CDR3 is 14 residues.